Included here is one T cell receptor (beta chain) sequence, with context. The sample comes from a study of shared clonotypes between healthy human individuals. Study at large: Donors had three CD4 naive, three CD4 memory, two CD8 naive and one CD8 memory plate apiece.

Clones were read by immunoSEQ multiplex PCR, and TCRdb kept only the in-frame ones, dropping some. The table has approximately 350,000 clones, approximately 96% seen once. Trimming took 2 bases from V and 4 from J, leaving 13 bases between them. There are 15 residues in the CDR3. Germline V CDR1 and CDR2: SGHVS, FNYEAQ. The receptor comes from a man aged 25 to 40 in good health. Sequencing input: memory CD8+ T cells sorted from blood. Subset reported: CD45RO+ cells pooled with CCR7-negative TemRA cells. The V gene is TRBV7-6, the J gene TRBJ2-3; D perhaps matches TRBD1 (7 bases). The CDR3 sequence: CASSLNTGEADTQYF. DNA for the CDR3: TGTGCCAGCAGCTTAAATACAGGGGAGGCAGATACGCAGTATTTT.